A selection of T cell receptor beta chains follows, all from one sample in a study of Graves' ophthalmopathy and Graves' hyperthyroidism. TCRdb re-called the multiplex PCR reads with MiXCR, one entry per CDR3 protein. Of roughly 380,000 distinct CDR3 sequences in the sample, 15% were seen once. The source material was peripheral blood. The receptor source for this set is a woman under 30 with stable Graves' hyperthyroidism. The CDR3 runs from the conserved cysteine through the conserved F or W. A D gene is named only where the DNA matches it firmly. A row's size may be missing; if present it is once, few, many or a size class.

J gene,D gene,V gene,clone size,CDR3 DNA,CDR3 protein
TRBJ1-2,-,TRBV7-6,many,TGTGCCAGCAGCTTAGTAGGTACTGGCTACACCTTC,CASSLVGTGYTF
TRBJ2-7,TRBD2,TRBV27,many,TGTGCCAGCTGGGAGGCGGGGGGTCCCTACGAGCAGTACTTC,CASWEAGGPYEQYF
TRBJ2-5,-,TRBV15,many,TGTGCCACCAATTTGAGGTACCAAGAGACCCAGTACTTC,CATNLRYQETQYF
TRBJ2-4,-,TRBV11-2,many,TGTGCCAGCAGCCCTAGTGTCAACATTAAGTACTTC,CASSPSVNIKYF
TRBJ1-6,-,TRBV6-1,many,TGTGCCAGCAGAGACAGGCCGAAGGATTCACCCCTCCACTTT,CASRDRPKDSPLHF
TRBJ1-2,-,TRBV19,many,TGTGCCAGTGTAACCTCGCGGGGAAGGGTCTATGGCTACACCTTC,CASVTSRGRVYGYTF
TRBJ2-7,TRBD2,TRBV6-5,many,TGTGCCAGCAGTTACTCTGCGGGAGGCGGCTACGAGCAGTACTTC,CASSYSAGGGYEQYF
TRBJ2-2,-,TRBV9,-,TGTGCCAGCAGCGTGGGGGGAACAAGTGCCGGGGAGCTGTTTTTT,CASSVGGTSAGELFF
TRBJ2-7,-,TRBV5-1,many,TGCGCCAGCAGCTTTGAAGGGAGAGGCTACGAGCAGTACTTC,CASSFEGRGYEQYF
TRBJ1-1,TRBD1,TRBV7-9,many,TGTGCCAGCAGCTTTGATAAGGGGGCGGGTACTGAAGCTTTCTTT,CASSFDKGAGTEAFF